Detailed here is one T cell receptor (beta chain). The CDR3 is 14 residues long. V was clipped by 6 bases and J by 5 bases; unmatched bases: 9. Germline values: CDR1 MNHEY, CDR2 SVGEGT. This sample is drawn from a study of blood T cell repertoires in COVID-19. In the authors' workflow: Estimation of nucleated cell counts was performed using reference gene primer amplification. Only in-frame clones appear in the TCRdb table, and some are missing; sequencing was by immunoSEQ multiplex PCR. From that table come the V and J calls and clone size; the DNA was used to work out D and trimming. Of about 250,000 clones in the sample, around 83% were seen once.

The sample comprised peripheral blood. The TCR originated in a woman aged 40 to 49 who had recovered from COVID-19. The rearrangement uses TRBV6-2 or TRBV6-3 and TRBJ1-1, with 7 positions matching TRBD1. CDR3 coding DNA: TGTGCCAGCAGCCCCTGGACAGGTCAGACTGAAGCTTTCTTT. It encodes CASSPWTGQTEAFF.